This is a list of T cell receptor beta chains from one sample in a study of response to subunit inactivated influenza vaccine. TCRdb re-called the RT-PCR reads through MiXCR, storing one row per CDR3 protein. The sample lists hundreds of thousands of distinct CDR3 sequences, 12% seen once, with about 9.4% in the top ten. The sequencing used PBMCs from blood, collected on the day of vaccination. The receptors derive from a man between 50 and 59 years old who received an inactivated influenza vaccine. CDR3s include the opening cysteine and the closing phenylalanine or tryptophan. Each record gives: J gene, V gene, CDR3 protein.

>TRBJ2-1|TRBV7-2
CASSLVATQEFF
>TRBJ2-1|TRBV7-6
CASSLVRPSGTYNEQFF
>TRBJ2-7|TRBV7-2
CASSPQTGGPYEQYF
>TRBJ2-1|TRBV18
CASSPQPPPAEQFF
>TRBJ2-5|TRBV7-7
CASSLGQGLAAETQYF
>TRBJ2-5|TRBV7-9
CASSLWSGDVETQYF
>TRBJ2-3|TRBV4-3
CASSQERRADTQYF
>TRBJ1-5|TRBV5-1
CASSLASGSGQPQHF
>TRBJ2-7|TRBV5-4
CASSLEGTAAYEQYF
>TRBJ1-5|TRBV27
CASSLTGEGQPQHF
>TRBJ2-7|TRBV20-1
CSASAPGQGIDNYEQYF
>TRBJ2-3|TRBV6-1
CASSRDRVRADTQYF
>TRBJ2-5|TRBV5-1
CASSSYYPGQGGRMEETQYF
>TRBJ1-3|TRBV4-3
CASSQDMGVAGNTIYF
>TRBJ2-3|TRBV10-3
CAISETEGQLTRTDTQYF
>TRBJ2-3|TRBV27
CASIGYGRGTDTQYF
>TRBJ1-4|TRBV5-1
CASSGTALNEKLFF
>TRBJ2-3|TRBV28
CASSLLPGGSTDTQYF
>TRBJ1-4|TRBV7-8
CASSFFTGGITNEKLFF
>TRBJ2-1|TRBV11-2
CASSLYGTSGSYNEQFF
>TRBJ2-1|TRBV4-3
CASSQYLTGYNEQFF
>TRBJ1-1|TRBV29-1
CSAATGTQKNTEAFF
>TRBJ1-6|TRBV7-9
CASSPGTGYNSPLHF
>TRBJ2-7|TRBV23-1
CASRHSAYEQYF
>TRBJ2-3|TRBV5-6
CASSHMYRGRPDTQYF
>TRBJ2-5|TRBV9
CASSTGQKETQYF
>TRBJ1-4|TRBV5-5
CASSLSGAEKLFF
>TRBJ1-5|TRBV19
CASSPLAGQPQHF
>TRBJ1-1|TRBV11-2
CAISPGMNTEAFF
>TRBJ2-5|TRBV15
CATSRDGTRGGRETQYF
>TRBJ1-4|TRBV29-1
CSVAGGKGGNEKLFF
>TRBJ2-5|TRBV5-6
CASSLSEHIETQYF
>TRBJ1-5|TRBV20-1
CSASDDREYQPQHF
>TRBJ2-3|TRBV10-2
CASSELSTDTQYF
>TRBJ2-3|TRBV20-1
CSALRQGGDTQYF
>TRBJ2-7|TRBV6-1
CASSEQAGAFYEQYF
>TRBJ2-3|TRBV5-1
CASSFAGQFTDTQYF
>TRBJ2-5|TRBV7-3
CASSLTGLAQETQYF
>TRBJ2-1|TRBV20-1
CSARVGDSYNEQFF
>TRBJ2-5|TRBV20-1
CSASPPDQETQYF
>TRBJ1-2|TRBV12-3/TRBV12-4
CASSTGGGYGYTF
>TRBJ1-6|TRBV12-3/TRBV12-4
CASSPRDSLNSPLHF
>TRBJ1-2|TRBV11-2
CASSPGIYGYTF
>TRBJ2-7|TRBV10-2
CASSENRRGVSYEQYF
>TRBJ2-7|TRBV7-9
CASSLLLAGDPYEQYF
>TRBJ2-1|TRBV6-2/TRBV6-3
CASRKTGGYNEQFF
>TRBJ2-2|TRBV27
CASSFPGAGELFF
>TRBJ2-1|TRBV20-1
CSARRQGARDFF
>TRBJ1-5|TRBV5-1
CASSLAGNNQPQHF